This record concerns one T cell receptor beta chain sequence. The antigen is unknown. The sample comes from a study of PD-1 blockade in classical Hodgkin lymphoma. Broader study findings: Complete responders' diversity at baseline resembled that of newly diagnosed patients. Healthy donors were reported to have higher baseline TCR diversity than newly diagnosed patients.

Every one of the patients relapsed after autologous stem cell transplantation (brentuximab vedotin exposure was variable). Magnetic negative selection was used to purify CD4+ T cells from PBMCs that had been thawed. This table comes from immunoSEQ multiplex PCR, and its TCRdb copy is limited to in-frame clones, with some not included. The table has fewer than 15,000 clones, about 90% seen once; the top ten hold roughly 0.46%. The CDR3 contains 15 residues. The V and J genes are TRBV21-1 and TRBJ2-1; the table's D call of TRBD1 was not tested on the DNA. TRBV21-1 is reported as a pseudogene. The TCR originated in a human donor with classical Hodgkin lymphoma. The sample here was CD4+ T cells from blood, taken at baseline. As DNA, the CDR3 is TGTGCCAGCAACAACGGACAGGGGGGCTACAATGAGCAGTTCTTC. Its protein is CASNNGQGGYNEQFF.